This T cell receptor beta chain is drawn from a study of Graves' ophthalmopathy and Graves' hyperthyroidism. Study information: There was a collection of peripheral blood at initial diagnosis, before any treatment. General study results and limits: A 13-signature model separated ophthalmopathy from stable hyperthyroidism, reaching 85% to 90% sensitivity and around 79% specificity cross-validated. The model predicted progression of ophthalmopathy with a sensitivity of roughly 66%, and its specificity was about 72%.

Sampling around 9.8 ml of fresh peripheral blood provided the PBMCs. Turning to this clonotype: Its antigen is currently unknown.

Amplified material comprised TCR beta CDR3 regions derived from RNA transcripts. HTBI-primed first-round RT-PCR preceded second-round multiplex PCR. One entry per CDR3 protein results from TCRdb running MiXCR on the multiplex PCR reads. The sample has about 420,000 distinct CDR3 sequences; roughly 20% are singletons. The germline CDR1 and CDR2 sequences are MNHNS and SASEGT. Trimming pared 7 bases from V and 3 bases from J, leaving 16 bases between. The CDR3 contains 14 residues. The TCR comes from a young woman with stable Graves' hyperthyroidism. The gene calls are TRBV6-1 and TRBJ2-7, with D possibly TRBD1 on 6 matching bases. Sequencing was done on a sample of peripheral blood. The CDR3 sequence: CASTVSTGHYEQYF. The CDR3 DNA reads as TGTGCCAGCACAGTATCAACAGGGCACTACGAGCAGTACTTC.